The entry below describes one T cell receptor (beta chain). These data belong to a study of blood T cell repertoires in COVID-19. For the study at large: Collection of acute and convalescent COVID-19 samples took place in the United States, Italy and Spain. PBMCs, B-cell-depleted T cells, or T cells provided the cDNA or gDNA that made up the material.

As processed by the authors: Reference gene primer amplification gave nucleated cell count estimates. Data came from immunoSEQ multiplex PCR; TCRdb stores just in-frame clones and leaves some out. V and J calls plus clone size are reproduced from that table; the DNA served to infer D and trimming. The sample lists around 200,000 clones, around 91% seen once, with 0.62% in the top ten. Trimming shortened V by 2 bases and J by 1 base, and 8 bases separated the two germline ends. This CDR3 region has 14 residues. Germline loops: CDR1 SGHVS, CDR2 FNYEAQ. Sequences were obtained from peripheral blood. The chain couples TRBV7-6 to TRBJ2-5; D ambiguous. The source of this sequence is a man aged 45-60 years with acute or convalescent COVID-19. The CDR3 coding sequence is TGTGCCAGCAGCTTATCAGGTCGCCAAGAGACCCAGTACTTC. Translating it yields CASSLSGRQETQYF.